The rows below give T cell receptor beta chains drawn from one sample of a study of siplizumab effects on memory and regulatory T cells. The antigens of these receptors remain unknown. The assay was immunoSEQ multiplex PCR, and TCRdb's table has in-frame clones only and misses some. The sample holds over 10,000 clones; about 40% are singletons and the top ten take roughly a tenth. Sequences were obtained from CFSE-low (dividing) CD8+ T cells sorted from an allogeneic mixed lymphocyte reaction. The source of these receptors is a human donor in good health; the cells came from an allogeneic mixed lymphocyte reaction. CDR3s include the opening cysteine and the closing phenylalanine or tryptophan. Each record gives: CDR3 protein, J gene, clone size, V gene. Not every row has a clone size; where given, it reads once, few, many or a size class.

CASSQETGVHGYTF | TRBJ1-2 | many | TRBV2
CASSQDWLGVNTEAFF | TRBJ1-1 | few | TRBV4-3
CASSLGTVSTDTQYF | TRBJ2-3 | medium-sized | TRBV5-1
CASSWGTGYPTDTQYF | TRBJ2-3 | NA | TRBV27
CAWSVGQGFEQYF | TRBJ2-7 | NA | TRBV30
CASSSPGQGLSGNTIYF | TRBJ1-3 | NA | TRBV5-4
CASSSAADTQYF | TRBJ2-3 | few | TRBV7-9
CASTLTSTGFYEQYF | TRBJ2-7 | NA | TRBV11-3
CAWSVGLEPLETQYF | TRBJ2-3 | few | TRBV30
CSVEDLGANFF | TRBJ2-1 | few | TRBV29-1
CASSIERHEQYF | NA | NA | TRBV19
CASSKAARQGFFNSPLHF | TRBJ1-6 | NA | TRBV21-1
CASSKDLTGTNTDTQYF | TRBJ2-3 | NA | TRBV19
CASSGNREAFF | TRBJ1-1 | medium-sized | TRBV5-1
CSARAPFSTGNEQYF | TRBJ2-3 | few | TRBV29-1
CASSLLDSGNAYTQYF | TRBJ2-3 | many | TRBV11-1
CASSYGLNSPLHF | TRBJ1-6 | NA | TRBV6-5
CASSQDRLYNEQFF | TRBJ2-1 | NA | TRBV4-1
CASSLGWGGDFGYTF | TRBJ1-2 | NA | TRBV9
CASSIVGVGTGELFF | TRBJ2-2 | NA | TRBV19
CASSPRDSRNEKLFF | TRBJ1-4 | NA | TRBV7-9
CASSQDKSSYNEQFF | TRBJ2-1 | NA | TRBV4-2
CASSDLSLGDEQFF | TRBJ2-1 | NA | TRBV25-1
CASTPGTGPLNTEAFF | TRBJ1-1 | NA | TRBV11-3
CASSPRASYEQYF | TRBJ2-7 | NA | TRBV18
CASSFLAENTEAFF | TRBJ1-1 | NA | TRBV11-1
CASTEGTGGTGELFF | TRBJ2-2 | NA | TRBV4-3
CASSYGTNYEQYF | TRBJ2-7 | medium-sized | TRBV27
CSVVGTGGWDTIYF | TRBJ1-3 | once | TRBV29-1
CASSQSGGARNEQFF | TRBJ2-1 | NA | TRBV6-5
CASSLRGASYEQYF | TRBJ2-7 | NA | TRBV7-6
CASSPDYLTNEQFF | TRBJ2-1 | NA | TRBV7-9
CASSLQGQGNYGYTF | TRBJ1-2 | medium-sized | TRBV13
CASSVEWDRGRGGYTF | TRBJ1-2 | NA | TRBV9
CASSSAGWHPDTQYF | TRBJ2-3 | few | TRBV5-4
CASSLVGVTEQYF | TRBJ2-7 | NA | TRBV7-9
CASSFSLESNEQYF | TRBJ2-7 | NA | TRBV5-1
CASSSTGYTEAFF | TRBJ1-1 | NA | TRBV27
CASSFPLDHRGEQYF | TRBJ2-7 | once | TRBV11-2
CASSSIRQGTDYEQYF | TRBJ2-7 | NA | TRBV28
CATSTWTLTDTQYF | TRBJ2-3 | few | TRBV15
CASSLGRGVEQYF | TRBJ2-7 | NA | TRBV13